This TCR beta chain was obtained from a study of post-analysis software for immune sequencing data. At the level of the study: Some patients lacked subtype; others had relapsing-remitting, secondary progressive or progressive-relapsing disease.

Remarks on this clonotype: The antigen is unknown.

Incorporated into the TCR beta cDNA libraries were unique molecular identifiers, which served to reduce PCR and sequencing biases. Each CDR3 protein is one row after TCRdb ran MiXCR on the PCR reads. The repertoire holds 500,000 to 600,000 distinct CDR3 sequences, with 40% to 50% as singletons. Study-level points and caveats: Controls had significantly higher normalized Chao1 diversity than multiple sclerosis patients.

Sample: blood. The TCR was taken from a girl aged 10 to 17 with multiple sclerosis.

In DNA form, the CDR3 reads TGTGCCACCGACCGGGACAGGGTCCAAGATACGCAGTATTTT. This encodes CATDRDRVQDTQYF. V gene TRBV7-9 combines with J gene TRBJ2-3, with TRBD1 matching over 9 bases. Per the germline V gene, CDR1 is SEHNR and CDR2 is FQNEAQ (reference sequence). This CDR3 spans 14 amino acids. Trimming at V came to 10 bases and at J to 5 bases, leaving 10 bases not matched to a gene.